This TCR beta chain was identified in a study of T cell changes during pregnancy in multiple sclerosis. CDR1 is MGHDK and CDR2 is SYGVNS in the germline V gene. The V gene end was trimmed by 4 bases and the J gene end by 2 bases; junction bases not matched to a gene: 2. The CDR3 has 13 amino acids. The method was immunoSEQ multiplex PCR; TCRdb's version includes in-frame clones alone and lacks a portion of them. The repertoire holds about 64,000 clones, around 96% seen once, with over 2% in the top ten. The source material was CD8+ T cells from peripheral blood mononuclear cells, sampled after pregnancy. This clonotype was obtained from a female donor with multiple sclerosis, enrolled in a pregnancy study. The chain links TRBV25-1 to TRBJ2-7; 7 nucleotides line up with TRBD1. CDR3 amino acids: CASSAGQTYEQYF. CDR3 DNA: TGTGCCAGCAGTGCGGGACAGACCTACGAGCAGTACTTC.